This T cell receptor (beta chain) was profiled in a study of blood T cell repertoires in COVID-19. About the research overall: COVID-19 samples from acute and convalescent phases originated in the United States, Italy and Spain. Sources were T cells, B-cell-depleted T cells, or PBMCs; the material itself was cDNA or gDNA.

Germline V gene data show CDR1 as SGHVS and CDR2 as FNYEAQ. The CDR3 has 12 residues. Between the trimmed V and J ends, which lost 5 bases and 5 bases, there was a span of 9 bases. In the authors' methods: How many nucleated cells were present was estimated from reference gene primer amplification. TCRdb's table, derived via immunoSEQ multiplex PCR, lists solely in-frame clones and lacks some. The DNA was the basis for D and trimming; V, J and clone size are from that table. The sample lists 210,000 or so clones, 84% occurring once. The V and J genes are TRBV7-6 and TRBJ2-5; D is ambiguous. This clonotype was obtained from a woman aged 45-59 years with active or convalescent COVID-19. Material: peripheral blood. CDR3 nucleotide sequence: TGTGCCAGCAGCCCATCACAGGAGACCCAGTACTTC. The encoded protein is CASSPSQETQYF.